This entry lists 11 T cell receptor beta chains sequenced from one sample in a study of T cell repertoires in cytomegalovirus infection. TCRdb reprocessed the reads via MiXCR and lists one record per CDR3 protein. The sample carries roughly 200,000 distinct CDR3 sequences, around 35% recorded once. Their recognized antigens are unknown. The source material was CD8+ T cells from cultured PBMCs, sampled from culture after CMV antigen stimulation. These receptor sequences come from a human donor in good health (CMV status not recorded). Some clones in this sample may be carry-over from other donors' samples.

This clonotype was seen a few times. The CDR3 DNA reads as TGTGCCAGCAGTTACTCCACAGGGGTTGGTGGCACAGATACGCAGTATTTT. It is translated as CASSYSTGVGGTDTQYF. The chain links TRBV6-5 to TRBJ2-3; 7 bases line up with TRBD1. Germline values: CDR1 MNHEY, CDR2 SVGAGI. V was pared by 0 bases and J by 1 base, with 7 bases of the junction left unmatched. The CDR3 loop spans 17 amino acids.

The chain recombines TRBV7-9 with TRBJ2-5; D unresolved. Trimming pared 0 bases from V and 1 base from J, leaving 9 bases between. CDR3 size: 15 residues. Germline CDR1 is SEHNR and CDR2 is FQNEAQ (reference sequence). The CDR3 sequence is CASSLAGGLQETQYF. The CDR3 bases are TGTGCCAGCAGCTTAGCGGGCGGCCTCCAAGAGACCCAGTACTTC.

This clonotype was counted many times. The gene calls are TRBV7-2 and TRBJ2-1; D may be TRBD2 (5 bases). V shed 5 bases and J shed 2 bases, with 13 bases lying between them. The CDR3 sequence is 15 residues long. In germline, CDR1 is SGHTA, CDR2 FQGNSA. The CDR3, as DNA: TGTGCCAGCAGCCTAACTAGTATTGCCTACAATGAGCAGTTCTTC. Translation gives CASSLTSIAYNEQFF.

This clonotype appeared a few times. The chain uses TRBV7-8 and TRBJ2-1, with D possibly being TRBD1 or TRBD2 (5 bases each). This CDR3 has 16 residues. V gave up 5 bases and J gave up 0 bases, with 14 bases separating them. Germline assignment: CDR1 SGHVS and CDR2 FQNEAQ. The CDR3 loop is CASSLQDGGSYNEQFF. The CDR3 DNA reads as TGTGCCAGCAGCCTACAGGACGGAGGCTCCTACAATGAGCAGTTCTTC.

The chain recombines TRBV27 with TRBJ2-1; 14 bases align to TRBD2. The germline V gene encodes CDR1 MNHEY and CDR2 SMNVEV (reference sequence). The CDR3 consists of 17 residues. Trimming took 4 bases from V and 7 from J; bases not matched to a gene: 9. The CDR3 protein is CASSWGLAGAVGNEQFF. The DNA for the CDR3 is TGTGCCAGCAGTTGGGGACTAGCGGGAGCAGTGGGAAATGAGCAGTTCTTC.

The table lists this clonotype with a few counts. The CDR3: CASSGPAKINYGYTF. CDR3 in DNA: TGTGCCAGCAGCGGACCGGCAAAGATTAACTATGGCTACACCTTC. The chain links TRBV2 to TRBJ1-2, with unresolved D. With 6 bases removed from V and 1 base from J, the gap between germline ends came to 15 bases. The CDR3 loop spans 15 amino acids. Germline V gives CDR1 SNHLY, CDR2 FYNNEI.

The sample holds a few counts of this clonotype. The V call is TRBV20-1, the J call TRBJ2-7; D possibly uses TRBD1 or TRBD2 (5 bases each). Germline loops: CDR1 DFQATT, CDR2 SNEGSKA (reference sequence). The CDR3 spans 17 residues. The V end lost 2 bases, the J end lost 3 bases, and 23 bases lay between the germline ends. CDR3 sequence reads: CSARSEGPRAGFYEQYF. In nucleotides, the CDR3 is TGCAGTGCTAGATCCGAGGGGCCACGCGCCGGTTTCTACGAGCAGTACTTC.

This clonotype was counted between two and nine times. The V gene is TRBV5-1, the J gene TRBJ2-7, with TRBD2 matching over 11 bases. J was trimmed by 4 bases and V by 4 bases; bases with no gene match: 16. Germline-derived CDR1 and CDR2 are SGHRS and YFSETQ. This CDR3 contains 18 residues. The CDR3 spells CASSTGTSGTLLLYEQYF. CDR3 bases: TGCGCCAGCAGCACCGGGACTAGCGGAACCCTCCTCCTATACGAGCAGTACTTC.

The rearrangement links TRBV2 to TRBJ1-1; TRBD1 matches 9 bases. Germline trimming cut 3 bases from V and 6 bases from J; bases unmatched to any gene: 11. Germline V lookup: CDR1 SNHLY, CDR2 FYNNEI. The CDR3 runs 16 residues. The CDR3 here is CASSDRPGQGRPEAFF. CDR3 nucleotides: TGTGCCAGCAGTGACCGTCCGGGACAGGGACGGCCTGAAGCTTTCTTT.

The sample holds a few counts of this clonotype. This chain joins TRBV6-5 and TRBJ2-7; D unclear. V was cut by 3 bases and J by 3 bases, with 12 bases left in between. This CDR3 comprises 14 residues. Germline V gene lookup returns CDR1 MNHEY and CDR2 SVGAGI. This CDR3 is CASSYNWVLYEQYF. The CDR3 DNA is TGTGCCAGCAGTTATAATTGGGTTCTCTACGAGCAGTACTTC.

The rearrangement joins TRBV10-2 to TRBJ1-1; D gene unclear. The CDR3 extends over 15 amino acids. From germline, CDR1 is WSHSY and CDR2 SAAADI. Trimming pared 3 bases from V and 0 bases from J, leaving 11 bases between. The CDR3 region is CASSDNGNLNTEAFF. Here the CDR3 DNA reads TGCGCCAGCAGTGATAACGGAAATTTGAACACTGAAGCTTTCTTT.